This is a list of T cell receptor beta chains from one sample in a study of blood T cell repertoires in COVID-19. The table came from immunoSEQ multiplex PCR; TCRdb's copy has only in-frame clones and leaves some out. The sample has roughly 310,000 clones, roughly 88% seen once. The sequencing input was peripheral blood. The receptors derive from a woman in her twenties or thirties with COVID-19, enrolled during active disease. Both conserved end residues are trimmed from each CDR3.

>TRBV5-6
ASSWGPRSGEMDTQY
>TRBV5-6
ASSLWGGSDNQPQH
>TRBV28
ASRGVSYTEAF
>TRBV15
ATSMEGGTEAF
>TRBV7-9
ASSLATGQETQY
>TRBV4-1
ASSQDKSGGWNTEAF
>TRBV11-2
ASSLGGGLAGVEQF
>TRBV6-6
ASSYVVLEGYT
>TRBV7-2
ASSLSPGDYGYT
>TRBV28
ASTPIAGVVNEQF
>TRBV12-5
ASARTDEAF
>TRBV5-5
ASSLGRGATNEKLF
>TRBV4-1
ASSQEPGYTEAF
>TRBV13
ASSSNGIDNEQF
>TRBV18
ASSPEAGDSYEQY
>TRBV3-1/TRBV3-2
ASSQLGEETQY
>TRBV6-5
ASSYSLGVGGTEAF
>TRBV6-5
ASSYSSQGSVRAF
>TRBV2
ASSDLQPLAGGEQY
>TRBV11-2
ASSSGRQGRRTEAF
>TRBV7-9
ASSLSAGTGQETQY
>TRBV4-1
ASSPNFPANYGYT
>TRBV30
AWKGTSGFTGELF
>TRBV30
AWRGPGQPQH
>TRBV25-1
ASGRQGPETQY
>TRBV9
ASSVLGTGLNTEAF
>TRBV10-3
AISESSGGHTDTQY
>TRBV28
ASSLSGAGQPQH
>TRBV19
ASTIGGSTNYGYT
>TRBV12-3/TRBV12-4
ASSKRQGYGYT
>TRBV2
ASSVERGYNEQF
>TRBV30
AWSGQGFVKGYT
>TRBV5-1
ASNAKGDRKETQY
>TRBV16
ASSLLGGTEAF
>TRBV10-3
AISEFTPGYNSPLH
>TRBV19
ASSSDRGPWSGNTIY
>TRBV7-8
ASSLRTGGSDEQY
>TRBV18
ASSPLAGVSYNEQF
>TRBV5-5
ASSLAGNQPQH
>TRBV19
ASSRRQGSDQPQH
>TRBV3-1/TRBV3-2
ASSQDHRRTEAF
>TRBV12-3/TRBV12-4
ASSVWGNSPLH
>TRBV5-5
ASSPTGPGQLNTEAF
>TRBV18
ASSPQGATYEQY
>TRBV7-8
ASSLSRFYRGSYQPQH
>TRBV14
ASSPSMGTDTQY
>TRBV7-8
ASSLTVRGGRTEAF
>TRBV5-6
ASSPLRVHGELF